Each of the 13 T cell receptor beta chains below was sequenced from the same sample in a study of T cell changes during pregnancy in multiple sclerosis. The method was immunoSEQ multiplex PCR; TCRdb's version includes in-frame clones alone and lacks a portion of them. The sample comprises around 50,000 clones, nearly 95% of which are singletons, and 0.55% to 0.65% rests with the top ten. The material sequenced was CD4+ T cells from peripheral blood mononuclear cells, taken after pregnancy. These receptors were obtained from a female donor in good health, enrolled as a control in a pregnancy study.

V and J are TRBV4-2 and TRBJ1-5, with TRBD1 matching 7 bases. This CDR3 comprises 15 residues. Germline CDR1 LGHNA, CDR2 YNFKEQ. V was pared by 3 bases and J by 6 bases, with 8 bases of the junction left unmatched. For the CDR3, the DNA is TGTGCCAGCAGCCAGAACACGCAGGGGGTTCAGCCCCAGCATTTT. Encoded protein: CASSQNTQGVQPQHF.

The chain joins TRBV4-1 to TRBJ1-5; tentative D call: TRBD1 (5 bases). Germline CDR1 is MGHRA and CDR2 is YSYEKL. V was pared by 4 bases and J by 1 base, with 17 bases between. The CDR3 loop spans 17 amino acids. CDR3: CASSPRAGGESNQPQHF. In DNA, the CDR3 is TGCGCCAGCAGCCCTCGGGCCGGGGGGGAGAGCAATCAGCCCCAGCATTTT.

This clone was seen just once. The chain is built from TRBV7-9 and TRBJ2-7; 8 positions match TRBD2. The V and J ends lost 5 bases and 5 bases, in that order; junction bases with no gene match: 2. Germline CDR1 and CDR2: SEHNR and FQNEAQ (reference sequence). This CDR3 contains 12 residues. As DNA, the CDR3 is TGTGCCAGCAGCCTGACTAGCGACGAGCAGTACTTC. Protein product: CASSLTSDEQYF.

The chain is built from TRBV29-1 and TRBJ1-3; 7 nucleotides match TRBD1. The CDR3 contains 14 residues. V shed 7 bases, J shed 1 base, and the junction held 7 bases outside the gene matches. The V gene's germline CDR1 is SQVTM and CDR2 ANQGSEA. In DNA, the CDR3 is TGCAGCGCCACCCCACAGGGGTCTGGAAACACCATATATTTT. Protein sequence: CSATPQGSGNTIYF.

The genes are TRBV14 and TRBJ1-4, with 9 nucleotides matching TRBD1. The CDR3 extends over 15 amino acids. CDR1 and CDR2 (germline): SGHDN, FVKESK. The V segment lost 4 bases and the J segment 8 bases; nucleotides outside the gene matches: 8. The CDR3 sequence: CASSRRDRAGEKLFF. In nucleotides, the CDR3 is TGTGCCAGCAGCCGGCGGGACAGGGCGGGGGAAAAACTGTTTTTT. Based on the CDR3 plus reference TRBV14 and TRBJ1-4, the full variable domain is EAGVTQFPSHSVIEKGQTVTLRCDPISGHDNLYWYRRVMGKEIKFLLHFVKESKQDESGMPNNRFLAERTGGTYSTLKVQPAELEDSGVYFCASSRRDRAGEKLFFGSGTQLSVL.

V usage is TRBV30 and J usage is TRBJ1-2; unclear D gene. The germline V gene has CDR1 GTSNPN and CDR2 SVGIG (reference sequence). The CDR3 runs to 14 residues. Trimming pared 3 bases from V and 8 bases from J, leaving 19 bases between. This chain's CDR3 is CAWRGTWRDDGYTF. The DNA of the CDR3 is TGTGCCTGGAGGGGTACGTGGAGGGATGACGGCTACACCTTC.

This sequence joins TRBV7-8 and TRBJ2-1; 11 bases agree with TRBD2. With 4 bases clipped from V and 6 bases from J, the junction kept 5 bases outside the gene matches. CDR3 length: 15 amino acids. CDR1 SGHVS and CDR2 FQNEAQ come from the germline V gene. The CDR3 DNA sequence: TGTGCCAGCAGCTATTTTAGCGGGAGGGCCAATGAGCAGTTCTTC. Protein sequence: CASSYFSGRANEQFF.

This clone was picked up a small number of times. V gene TRBV18 combines with J gene TRBJ1-1, with D hard to call. The germline V gene encodes CDR1 KGHSH and CDR2 LQKENI. The ends were cut back, 3 bases at V and 1 base at J, with 9 bases in the middle. This CDR3 is 14 amino acids long. The CDR3 nucleotides read TGTGCCAGCTCACCGGGAGTGGCGAACACTGAAGCTTTCTTT. Translating gives CASSPGVANTEAFF.

The rearrangement links TRBV11-2 to TRBJ2-7, with TRBD1 matching 9 bases. CDR3 size: 17 residues. Unmatched junction bases numbered 12, after V lost 4 bases and J lost 2 bases. Looked up from germline, CDR1 is SGHAT and CDR2 is FQNNGV. The CDR3 DNA is TGTGCCAGCAGCTCAGTGGGTGGGGGACAGGGACCCTACGAGCAGTACTTC. It encodes CASSSVGGGQGPYEQYF.

The chain joins TRBV5-3 to TRBJ2-3, with TRBD2 identical over 12 bases. TRBV5-3 is treated as an ORF (open reading frame) with a function not yet certain. The CDR3 sequence is 18 residues long. The trim removed 3 bases at V and 1 base at J, leaving 9 bases unmatched. CDR3 loop: CARSSRGPSGRGTDTQYF. Written as DNA, the CDR3 is TGTGCCAGAAGCTCCCGGGGCCCTAGCGGGAGGGGCACAGATACGCAGTATTTT.

This chain links TRBV5-8 with TRBJ2-3, with 13 bases identical to TRBD2. The trim removed 3 bases at V and 2 bases at J, leaving 6 bases unmatched. The CDR3 is 17 residues long. Per the germline V gene, CDR1 is SGHTS and CDR2 is YDEGEE. CDR3 sequence (DNA): TGTGCCAGCAGCTCGGGACTAGCGGGGATATTCACAGATACGCAGTATTTT. This codes for CASSSGLAGIFTDTQYF.

J is TRBJ2-7 and V is TRBV2, with a tentative D call TRBD2 (6 bases). The CDR3 length is 13 residues. CDR1 and CDR2 from the germline V gene are SNHLY and FYNNEI. V gave up 8 bases and J gave up 3 bases, with 14 bases separating them. Written as DNA, the CDR3 is TGTGCCAGCGGACGGGACTTGGACTACGAGCAGTACTTC. It translates to CASGRDLDYEQYF.

For this clone: The junction departs from the called germline gene at one end, perhaps through a read error. The V and J genes are TRBV2 and TRBJ2-1; D not certain. CDR1 is SNHLY, CDR2 FYNNEI, per germline. CDR3 size: 10 residues. The DNA for the CDR3 is TGTGCCGGCAGCCTGGGCGAGCAGTTCTTC. Protein: CAGSLGEQFF.